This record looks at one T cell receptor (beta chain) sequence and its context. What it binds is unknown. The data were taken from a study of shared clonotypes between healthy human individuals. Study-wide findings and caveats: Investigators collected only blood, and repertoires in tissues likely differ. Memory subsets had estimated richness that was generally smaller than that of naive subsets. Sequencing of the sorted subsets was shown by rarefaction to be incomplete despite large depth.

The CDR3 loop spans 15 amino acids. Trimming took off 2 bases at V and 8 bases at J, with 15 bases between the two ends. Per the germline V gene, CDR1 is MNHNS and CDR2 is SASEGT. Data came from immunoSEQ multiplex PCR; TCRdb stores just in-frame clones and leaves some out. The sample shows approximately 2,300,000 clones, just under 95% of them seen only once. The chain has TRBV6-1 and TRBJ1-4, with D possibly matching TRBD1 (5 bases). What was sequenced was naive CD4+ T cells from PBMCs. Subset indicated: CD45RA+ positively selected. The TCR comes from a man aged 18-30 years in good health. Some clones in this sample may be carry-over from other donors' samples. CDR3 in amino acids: CASSELWGAGEKLFF. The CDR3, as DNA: TGTGCCAGCAGTGAATTATGGGGCGCCGGGGAAAAACTGTTTTTT.